A single sample is the source of the 25 T cell receptor beta chains below, sequenced in a study of cytomegalovirus exposure and HLA in healthy donors. Use of 60 Vbeta and 13 Jbeta primers characterized the PCR. Clones were read by immunoSEQ multiplex PCR, and TCRdb kept only the in-frame ones, dropping some. This sample has more than 85,000 clones, with nearly 80% found just once. Material for sequencing was PBMCs. Receptors originate from a man aged 25 to 40 in good health and CMV-seronegative.

J is TRBJ2-7 and V is TRBV29-1; 8 bases agree with TRBD1. Germline values: CDR1 SQVTM, CDR2 ANQGSEA. The CDR3 totals 13 residues. V trimming: 5 bases; J trimming: 3 bases; junction bases outside the gene matches: 6. CDR3 sequence reads: CSVRGQGLYEQYF. The CDR3 DNA sequence: TGCAGCGTTCGCGGACAGGGTCTCTACGAGCAGTACTTC.

CDR3 region: CASSYGTIGQQGYTF. As DNA, the CDR3 is TGTGCCAGCAGTTACGGCACTATTGGTCAGCAAGGCTACACCTTC. The chain recombines TRBV6-6 with TRBJ1-2; D unresolved. Germline V lookup: CDR1 MNHNY, CDR2 SVGAGI (reference sequence). V lost 2 bases and J 8 bases, leaving 18 bases between the germline ends. This CDR3 has 15 residues.

This clone was observed a handful of times. In nucleotides, the CDR3 is TGCGCCAGCAGCCGCGGACAGGGACTCACCGGGGAGCTGTTTTTT. Translation: CASSRGQGLTGELFF. The genes are TRBV4-3 and TRBJ2-2, with TRBD1 matching 8 bases. Germline trimming cut 4 bases from V and 4 bases from J; bases unmatched to any gene: 5. CDR1 is LGHNA, CDR2 YSLEER, per germline. The CDR3 sequence is 15 residues long.

This chain connects TRBV28 to TRBJ2-5, with 14 bases that match TRBD2. Judging by the DNA end, TRBJ2-7 fits better; the J call may be wrong. Germline V gene lookup returns CDR1 MDHEN and CDR2 SYDVKM. CDR3 length equals 15 residues. The CDR3 protein is CASRQPGLAGDEQYF. In nucleotides, the CDR3 is TGTGCCAGCAGACAACCGGGACTAGCGGGAGACGAGCAGTACTTC.

V is TRBV2 and J is TRBJ2-3; D unclear. The germline V gene has CDR1 SNHLY and CDR2 FYNNEI. V dropped 3 bases and J dropped 0 bases, with 10 bases sitting between them. The CDR3 has 15 residues. In nucleotides, the CDR3 is TGTGCCAGCAGTGACCGCCAGAGGAGCACAGATACGCAGTATTTT. It codes for CASSDRQRSTDTQYF.

V and J are TRBV4-3 and TRBJ2-2; D perhaps matches TRBD1 (5 bases). The germline V and J ends were trimmed by 3 bases and 8 bases, with 16 bases remaining between them. The germline V gene encodes CDR1 LGHNA and CDR2 YSLEER. This CDR3 comprises 15 residues. This chain's CDR3 is CASSHSVDPGGELFF. The CDR3 nucleotides are TGCGCCAGCAGCCATTCCGTGGACCCAGGGGGGGAGCTGTTTTTT.

The rearrangement joins TRBV15 to TRBJ2-7, with 10 bases identical to TRBD1. V gave up 0 bases and J gave up 6 bases; unmatched junction bases: 20. From germline, CDR1 is LNHNV and CDR2 YYDKDF (reference sequence). CDR3 size: 20 residues. CDR3 DNA sequence: TGTGCCACCAGCAGAGATTTTTCGGGACTTGGGGACAGGGGATCTGTCGAGCAGTACTTC. Amino acids: CATSRDFSGLGDRGSVEQYF.

The chain employs TRBV30 and TRBJ1-1; no definite D call. CDR1 and CDR2 from the germline V gene are GTSNPN and SVGIG (reference sequence). Deletions cut 2 bases from V and 4 bases from J, with 11 bases between. This CDR3 spans 13 amino acids. The DNA for the CDR3 is TGTGCCTGGAGTCCTCAACCGGGCACTGAAGCTTTCTTT. Translated: CAWSPQPGTEAFF. Filled out from reference TRBV30 and TRBJ1-1, the complete variable domain reads SQTIHQWPATLVQPVGSPLSLECTVEGTSNPNLYWYRQAAGRGLQLLFYSVGIGQISSEVPQNLSASRPQDRQFILSSKKLLLSDSGFYLCAWSPQPGTEAFFGQGTRLTVV.

V and J are TRBV7-9 and TRBJ2-7; tentatively, D is TRBD1 (6 bases). Germline V CDR1 and CDR2: SEHNR, FQNEAQ (reference sequence). Trimming stripped 8 bases from V and 4 bases from J, with 15 bases between. The CDR3 contains 13 residues. This CDR3 reads CASSIPGVYEQYF. CDR3 bases: TGTGCCAGCTCAATTCCAGGGGTGTACGAGCAGTACTTC.

The chain recombines TRBV21-1 with TRBJ1-1; TRBD1, the table's D call, was not compared with the DNA. TRBV21-1 has pseudogene status. CDR3 length: 16 amino acids. This CDR3 is CASSPRLGTGDTEAFF. CDR3 bases: TGTGCCAGCAGTCCTAGGCTCGGGACAGGGGACACTGAAGCTTTCTTT.

This clone was recorded once. A read error is possible here, since a much larger clone lies one base away. Other DNA sequences in this specimen translate into the identical CDR3. V and J are TRBV21-1 and TRBJ1-6. TRBV21-1 is annotated as a pseudogene. There are 14 residues in the CDR3. The CDR3 DNA reads as TGTGCCAGCATCCCCCCCGGGGTTAATTCGCCCCTCCACTTT. It codes for CASIPPGVNSPLHF.

The chain combines TRBV5-4 with TRBJ2-1; D is perhaps TRBD1 (6 bases). Trimming left V 4 bases short and J 10 bases short, with 12 bases between. This CDR3 is built from 12 residues. The germline gives CDR1 SGHNT, CDR2 YYREEE (reference sequence). Here the CDR3 reads CASSLQDSEQFF. The CDR3 DNA sequence: TGTGCCAGCAGCCTTCAGGACAGCGAGCAGTTCTTC.

The gene calls are TRBV2 and TRBJ1-2; maybe TRBD1 (6 bases). There are 10 residues in the CDR3. Germline CDR1 SNHLY, CDR2 FYNNEI. Trimming removed 9 bases at V and 7 bases at J, with 9 bases between. CDR3 sequence reads: CASGGAGYTF. In DNA, the CDR3 is TGTGCCAGTGGGGGGGCTGGCTACACCTTC.

The J gene is TRBJ2-2, the V gene TRBV19, with TRBD2 matching 11 bases. V shed 5 bases and J 0 bases; nucleotides not matched to a gene: 5. Germline CDR1 LNHDA, CDR2 SQIVND (reference sequence). This CDR3 region has 17 residues. The CDR3 nucleotides are TGTGCCAGTAGTCCAGGGACTAGCGGAACGAACACCGGGGAGCTGTTTTTT. Translating it yields CASSPGTSGTNTGELFF.

The sample holds a few counts of this clone. The chain couples TRBV27 to TRBJ1-5; weak D call: TRBD1 (6 bases). Germline-derived CDR1 and CDR2 are MNHEY and SMNVEV (reference sequence). V lost 5 bases, J lost 3 bases, and 11 bases lay in between. This CDR3 contains 14 residues. This CDR3 reads CASSIQGPNQPQHF. The CDR3 DNA reads as TGTGCCAGCAGTATACAGGGACCCAATCAGCCCCAGCATTTT.

The rearrangement links TRBV19 to TRBJ2-3, with D possibly TRBD1 on 6 matching bases. Germline CDR1 is LNHDA and CDR2 is SQIVND (reference sequence). V lost 6 bases and J 2 bases, leaving 15 bases between the germline ends. The CDR3 runs to 15 residues. CDR3: CASSIRDTHTDTQYF. CDR3 in DNA: TGTGCCAGTAGCATCCGGGACACTCACACAGATACGCAGTATTTT.

The rearrangement links TRBV30 to TRBJ1-1; D not certain. Germline V gene sequence: CDR1 GTSNPN, CDR2 SVGIG (reference sequence). This CDR3 is 13 amino acids long. Trimming pared 4 bases from V and 1 base from J, leaving 10 bases between. The CDR3 sequence: CAWNQEWNTEAFF. The CDR3 DNA reads TGTGCCTGGAATCAGGAATGGAACACTGAAGCTTTCTTT.

CDR3: CASSGTRSPNEQFF. In DNA form, the CDR3 reads TGTGCCAGCAGTGGGACTAGATCTCCCAATGAGCAGTTCTTC. The chain links TRBV2 to TRBJ2-1; 7 positions match TRBD2. V shed 4 bases, J shed 6 bases, and the junction held 6 bases outside the gene matches. CDR3 length: 14 residues. CDR1 and CDR2 from the germline V gene are SNHLY and FYNNEI.

V and J are TRBV4-2 and TRBJ2-1, with 11 nucleotides matching TRBD2. Germline V lookup: CDR1 LGHNA, CDR2 YNFKEQ. After removal of 6 bases from V and 7 bases from J, the junction contained 14 bases not matched to a gene. The CDR3 is 17 residues long. The CDR3 DNA is TGTGCCAGCAGTCGACCTTTAGCGGGAGGGCGGGGGAATGAGCAGTTCTTC. Residues: CASSRPLAGGRGNEQFF.

This chain links TRBV9 with TRBJ2-1; 7 nucleotides line up with TRBD2. The CDR3 totals 15 residues. Trimming removed 4 bases from V and 2 bases from J; junction bases left unmatched: 6. Germline V gene sequence: CDR1 SGDLS, CDR2 YYNGEE. The chain's CDR3 is CASSSEAGTYNEQFF. CDR3 sequence (DNA): TGTGCCAGCAGCTCGGAAGCGGGAACCTACAATGAGCAGTTCTTC.

The chain employs TRBV7-6 and TRBJ2-1; a weak D match, TRBD2 (5 bases). The CDR3 spans 14 residues. CDR1 is SGHVS and CDR2 is FNYEAQ in the germline V gene. V was shortened by 2 bases and J by 2 bases, with 7 bases between the two germline ends. The CDR3: CASSLPGTYNEQFF. The CDR3 bases are TGTGCCAGCAGCTTACCCGGGACCTACAATGAGCAGTTCTTC. The variable domain in full, completed from reference TRBV7-6 and TRBJ2-1, reads GAGVSQSPRYKVTKRGQDVALRCDPISGHVSLYWYRQALGQGPEFLTYFNYEAQQDKSGLPNDRFSAERPEGSISTLTIQRTEQRDSAMYRCASSLPGTYNEQFFGPGTRLTVL.

The chain employs TRBV5-6 and TRBJ2-1; 7 positions agree with TRBD2. V shed 0 bases and J 5 bases; nucleotides not matched to a gene: 8. Germline CDR1 SGHDT, CDR2 YYEEEE. The CDR3 runs to 16 residues. CDR3 sequence (DNA): TGTGCCAGCAGCTTGGGTGCGGGAGTGGTCCACAATGAGCAGTTCTTC. Protein: CASSLGAGVVHNEQFF.

V usage is TRBV14 and J usage is TRBJ1-4, with 12 bases matching TRBD1. The CDR3 consists of 17 residues. V shed 4 bases, J shed 0 bases, and the junction held 3 bases outside the gene matches. Per the germline V gene, CDR1 is SGHDN and CDR2 is FVKESK. The chain's CDR3 is CASSRDRGHATNEKLFF. As DNA, the CDR3 is TGTGCCAGCAGCCGGGACAGGGGGCATGCAACTAATGAAAAACTGTTTTTT.

The table lists this clone with a few counts. V is TRBV6-5 and J is TRBJ2-5, with a weak D call TRBD2 (5 bases). Trimming stripped 6 bases from V and 4 bases from J, with 12 bases between. The CDR3 runs 13 residues. CDR1 is MNHEY and CDR2 is SVGAGI in the germline V gene. The chain's CDR3 is CASRAGMSETQYF. CDR3 nucleotides: TGTGCCAGCAGGGCCGGGATGTCAGAGACCCAGTACTTC.

There are a few counts of this clone. This chain joins TRBV4-1 and TRBJ2-5, with D possibly matching TRBD1 (5 bases). Trimming cost V 0 bases and J 5 bases, with 13 bases left between them. The length of the CDR3 is 15 residues. The V gene's germline CDR1 is MGHRA and CDR2 YSYEKL. In DNA form, the CDR3 reads TGCGCCAGCAGCCAAGATAAGTCAGGGTACGAGACCCAGTACTTC. This gives the protein CASSQDKSGYETQYF.